The 14 T cell receptor beta chains listed next were all sequenced from one sample in a study of HIV-infected patients and healthy controls. Alpha and beta constant-region primers primed reverse transcription of around 500 ng RNA. Alpha and beta chain libraries were made separately by chain-specific third strand synthesis with multiplexing indices. TCRdb re-derived calls from the 5' RACE reads in MiXCR, one entry per CDR3 protein. The table has around 8,600 distinct CDR3 sequences, about 7.3% seen once. All unsorted peripheral T cells were captured because whole blood was used without fractionation. The starting material was blood, obtained before antiretroviral therapy. The receptor set was obtained from an adult with HIV infection. The donor label of this sample is uncertain.

This clonotype has just a few counts. This chain links TRBV29-1 with TRBJ2-1; 7 nucleotides align to TRBD2. The CDR3 has 15 residues. Germline assignment: CDR1 SQVTM and CDR2 ANQGSEA. V shed 0 bases, J shed 4 bases, and the junction held 6 bases outside the gene matches. CDR3 bases: TGCAGCGTTGAAGATCGTGGCGGGAGTTACAATGAGCAGTTCTTC. This sequence encodes CSVEDRGGSYNEQFF.

This clonotype appeared many times. V and J are TRBV12-3 or TRBV12-4 and TRBJ1-6, with TRBD1 matching 7 bases. The CDR3 consists of 15 residues. With 10 bases clipped from V and 0 bases from J, the junction kept 6 bases outside the gene matches. Here the CDR3 reads CANPTGDSYNSPLHF. The CDR3 DNA sequence: TGTGCCAATCCAACAGGGGACTCCTATAATTCACCCCTCCACTTT.

This clonotype was counted ten times or more. This chain joins TRBV4-2 and TRBJ2-3, with 14 bases identical to TRBD2. Losses at the gene ends were 0 bases for V and 0 bases for J; bases not matched to a gene: 5. The germline CDR1 and CDR2 sequences are LGHNA and YNFKEQ. The CDR3 totals 19 residues. CDR3 DNA: TGTGCCAGCAGCCAAGAGGGCGGACTAGCGGGGGGAAGCACAGATACGCAGTATTTT. Protein product: CASSQEGGLAGGSTDTQYF.

At least ten counts were recorded for this clonotype. This sequence joins TRBV7-2 and TRBJ2-2; D possibly corresponds to TRBD2 (5 bases). The CDR3 has 15 residues. Trimming stripped 1 base from V and 2 bases from J, with 8 bases between. The germline V gene has CDR1 SGHTA and CDR2 FQGNSA. CDR3 loop: CASSLVSGNTGELFF. The CDR3 DNA reads TGTGCCAGCAGCTTAGTGAGCGGAAACACCGGGGAGCTGTTTTTT.

This clonotype has at least ten counts. The rearrangement links TRBV3-1 to TRBJ2-1, with D possibly TRBD2 on 6 matching bases. The V end was cut by 0 bases, the J end by 8 bases, with 14 bases between. The CDR3 runs to 15 residues. Germline V gives CDR1 LGHDT, CDR2 YNNKEL (reference sequence). CDR3 residues: CASSQDGRDGDEQFF. The CDR3 DNA reads as TGTGCCAGCAGCCAAGATGGGCGGGACGGGGATGAGCAGTTCTTC.

J is TRBJ2-5 and V is TRBV10-3; D is ambiguous. This CDR3 region has 14 residues. Trimming removed 2 bases at V and 2 bases at J, with 9 bases between. Germline CDR1 and CDR2: ENHRY and SYGVKD. The CDR3 spells CAISEGVQQETQYF. CDR3 DNA: TGTGCCATCAGTGAGGGTGTACAGCAAGAGACCCAGTACTTC.

Relative to its sample, this clonotype is hyperexpanded. The chain carries TRBV29-1 and TRBJ2-7, with D hard to call. The germline gives CDR1 SQVTM, CDR2 ANQGSEA. The CDR3 is 16 residues long. Trimming stripped 1 base from V and 4 bases from J, with 20 bases between. The CDR3 sequence is CSVEAPGPEHRYEQYF. CDR3 in DNA: TGCAGCGTTGAAGCGCCCGGGCCGGAGCACAGATACGAGCAGTACTTC.

The chain is built from TRBV3-1 and TRBJ2-3, with 10 bases lining up with TRBD2. V dropped 3 bases and J dropped 1; count of bases not matched to a gene: 4. Per germline, CDR1 LGHDT and CDR2 YNNKEL (reference sequence). The CDR3 totals 16 residues. The CDR3 reads CASSHLAGARTDTQYF. CDR3 bases: TGTGCCAGCAGCCATCTAGCGGGGGCCCGCACAGATACGCAGTATTTT.

This clonotype was observed many times. This chain connects TRBV24-1 to TRBJ1-1; D not certain. This CDR3 comprises 14 residues. The ends were cut back, 5 bases at V and 2 bases at J, with 11 bases in the middle. CDR1 and CDR2 from the germline V gene are KGHDR and SFDVKD. CDR3 region: CATSGGRTNTEAFF. CDR3 DNA: TGTGCCACCAGTGGAGGGCGGACCAACACTGAAGCTTTCTTT.

This clonotype was seen only a few times. The genes are TRBV5-1 and TRBJ1-6; 8 bases align to TRBD1. This CDR3 comprises 15 residues. J lost 5 bases, V lost 5 bases, and 6 bases had no gene match. The germline V gene encodes CDR1 SGHRS and CDR2 YFSETQ. This CDR3 reads CASRPADRDNSPLHF. CDR3 DNA: TGCGCCAGCAGGCCCGCGGACAGGGATAATTCACCCCTCCACTTT.

The chain employs TRBV7-9 and TRBJ2-1; 10 bases agree with TRBD2. The J segment lost 0 bases and the V segment lost 4 bases, leaving 6 bases of the junction unmatched. The CDR3 extends over 17 amino acids. Germline V CDR1 and CDR2: SEHNR, FQNEAQ (reference sequence). CDR3 loop: CASSSSQRGGSYNEQFF. The CDR3 DNA reads TGTGCCAGCAGCTCCTCCCAGCGGGGGGGCTCCTACAATGAGCAGTTCTTC.

The rearrangement uses TRBV5-4 and TRBJ2-1; 8 bases are a match to TRBD2. The CDR3 has 18 residues. The trim removed 4 bases at V and 6 bases at J, leaving 18 bases unmatched. Germline V CDR1 and CDR2: SGHNT, YYREEE (reference sequence). The CDR3 loop reads CASSLKLPAGGVFNEQFF. The CDR3 DNA is TGTGCCAGCAGCCTGAAGCTTCCGGCGGGAGGAGTTTTCAATGAGCAGTTCTTC.

This clonotype was counted many times. The V gene is TRBV20-1, the J gene TRBJ1-4; 11 positions match TRBD1. V dropped 5 bases and J dropped 8; count of bases not matched to a gene: 1. This CDR3 region has 12 residues. Germline V gene sequence: CDR1 DFQATT, CDR2 SNEGSKA (reference sequence). CDR3 nucleotide sequence: TGCAGTGCTCGGACAGGGGGCGAAAAACTGTTTTTT. Protein product: CSARTGGEKLFF.

This clonotype showed up many times. This chain joins TRBV28 and TRBJ1-1; unclear D gene. There are 13 residues in the CDR3. The V gene lost 2 bases and the J gene lost 4 bases, with 8 bases spanning the gap. Germline CDR1 MDHEN, CDR2 SYDVKM. Here the CDR3 reads CASSLPIGTEAFF. The CDR3 region has the DNA TGTGCCAGCAGTTTACCGATCGGCACTGAAGCTTTCTTT.